Shown below are 30 T cell receptor beta chains from a single sample sequenced in a study of T cell responses to AZD1222 COVID-19 vaccine. Generated by immunoSEQ multiplex PCR, the TCRdb table keeps only in-frame clones and is missing some. Here the sample spans 70,000 or so clones, 88% being singletons. This specimen was peripheral blood, taken on day 0 of AZD1222 vaccination. The receptors shown here come from an adult in good health.

The V call is TRBV28, the J call TRBJ2-5, with 9 nucleotides matching TRBD1. V shed 4 bases and J 3 bases; nucleotides not matched to a gene: 6. There are 15 residues in the CDR3. Germline V lookup: CDR1 MDHEN, CDR2 SYDVKM. Here the CDR3 reads CASSSTGTGKETQYF. In nucleotides, the CDR3 is TGTGCCAGCAGTTCAACCGGGACAGGGAAAGAGACCCAGTACTTC.

This clone was observed once. This rearrangement joins TRBV19 to TRBJ2-7; 8 positions match TRBD2. CDR1 and CDR2 from the germline V gene are LNHDA and SQIVND (reference sequence). Trimming took 4 bases from V and 4 from J; bases not matched to a gene: 9. This CDR3 is 15 amino acids long. CDR3 DNA sequence: TGTGCCAGTAGTACCCATACTAGCGGAGGGTACGAGCAGTACTTC. It specifies CASSTHTSGGYEQYF.

The chain is built from TRBV25-1 and TRBJ2-5; D unresolved. CDR1 is MGHDK, CDR2 SYGVNS, per germline. V shed 4 bases and J shed 0 bases, with 6 bases lying between them. The CDR3 spans 13 residues. The CDR3 coding sequence is TGTGCCAGCAGTGCTACGTACCAAGAGACCCAGTACTTC. Its translation: CASSATYQETQYF.

The chain joins TRBV7-9 to TRBJ1-3, with 7 bases lining up with TRBD1. The V gene's germline CDR1 is SEHNR and CDR2 FQNEAQ (reference sequence). V trimming: 4 bases; J trimming: 1 base; junction bases outside the gene matches: 4. This CDR3 spans 15 amino acids. CDR3 DNA: TGTGCCAGCAGCTCGACGGACAGGTCTGGAAACACCATATATTTT. Protein: CASSSTDRSGNTIYF.

The rearrangement uses TRBV5-1 and TRBJ2-5; D unclear. This CDR3 contains 12 residues. V lost 0 bases, J lost 4 bases, and 4 bases lay in between. Germline CDR1 SGHRS, CDR2 YFSETQ. The CDR3 coding sequence is TGCGCCAGCAGCTTGGCCCTAGAGACCCAGTACTTC. It specifies CASSLALETQYF.

The chain recombines TRBV6-5 with TRBJ1-2; TRBD1 matches 7 bases. V was clipped by 6 bases and J by 2 bases; unmatched bases: 6. The length of the CDR3 is 14 residues. Germline assignment: CDR1 MNHEY and CDR2 SVGAGI. The CDR3 loop reads CASSPQTGNYGYTF. The CDR3 DNA follows: TGTGCCAGCAGCCCCCAGACAGGGAACTATGGCTACACCTTC.

The CDR3 DNA reads TGTGCCAGCAGACCTAGCTTCGGCGGGACCTCCTACGAGCAGTACTTC. Amino acid sequence: CASRPSFGGTSYEQYF. The chain joins TRBV27 to TRBJ2-7, with D possibly TRBD2 on 6 matching bases. The CDR3 length is 16 residues. Per germline, CDR1 MNHEY and CDR2 SMNVEV (reference sequence). Trimming removed 6 bases at V and 0 bases at J, with 18 bases between.

This chain connects TRBV28 to TRBJ1-2; D is unresolved. The V end lost 5 bases, the J end lost 0 bases, and 10 bases lay between the germline ends. Germline V gene data show CDR1 as MDHEN and CDR2 as SYDVKM. CDR3 size: 14 residues. The CDR3: CASSHYGSNYGYTF. The CDR3 coding sequence is TGTGCCAGCAGTCACTATGGGTCTAACTATGGCTACACCTTC.

V gene TRBV18 combines with J gene TRBJ1-1; D unclear. The CDR3 length is 14 residues. Trimming stripped 3 bases from V and 2 bases from J, with 10 bases between. Germline V CDR1 and CDR2: KGHSH, LQKENI. CDR3 residues: CASSPSARNTEAFF. In nucleotides, the CDR3 is TGTGCCAGCTCACCGAGTGCCAGAAACACTGAAGCTTTCTTT.

The chain uses TRBV21-1 and TRBJ1-2; the D call TRBD1 from the table was never checked on the DNA. TRBV21-1 is an annotated pseudogene. The CDR3 consists of 14 residues. The CDR3 loop reads CASSNLDTNYGYTF. CDR3 coding DNA: TGTGCCAGCAGCAACCTGGACACAAACTATGGCTACACCTTC.

This clone appeared once. The chain combines TRBV29-1 with TRBJ2-1; 11 bases agree with TRBD2. V trimming: 7 bases; J trimming: 4 bases; junction bases outside the gene matches: 9. This CDR3 spans 15 amino acids. Germline V gives CDR1 SQVTM, CDR2 ANQGSEA. This CDR3 reads CSAHRGLADYNEQFF. The CDR3 DNA sequence: TGCAGCGCTCATCGGGGACTAGCGGATTACAATGAGCAGTTCTTC.

V usage is TRBV28 and J usage is TRBJ1-2, with D unclear. The CDR3 sequence is 15 residues long. The germline CDR1 and CDR2 sequences are MDHEN and SYDVKM. Trimming left V 6 bases short and J 1 base short, with 15 bases between. CDR3 nucleotide sequence: TGTGCCAGCAGCCGTACCAGACCCGATAACTATGGCTACACCTTC. The encoded protein is CASSRTRPDNYGYTF.

The gene calls are TRBV11-2 and TRBJ1-1; the D gene is possibly TRBD1 (6 bases). V was trimmed by 5 bases and J by 5 bases, leaving 27 bases between them. The germline gives CDR1 SGHAT, CDR2 FQNNGV. The CDR3 totals 18 residues. CDR3 loop: CASSPLPRGRGWWTEAFF. In nucleotides, the CDR3 is TGTGCCAGCAGCCCCCTCCCCCGGGGCAGGGGATGGTGGACTGAAGCTTTCTTT.

This clone was seen only once. V gene TRBV10-3 combines with J gene TRBJ2-2; TRBD1 matches at 10 bases. Trimming removed 0 bases from V and 2 bases from J; junction bases left unmatched: 3. The CDR3 length is 17 residues. Germline-derived CDR1 and CDR2 are ENHRY and SYGVKD. Here the CDR3 reads CAISESRDRGNTGELFF. The DNA for the CDR3 is TGTGCCATCAGTGAGTCCCGGGACAGGGGTAACACCGGGGAGCTGTTTTTT.

The CDR3 DNA is TGTGCCAGTAGTATAACAGGGTACGATGGCTACACCTTC. Its translation is CASSITGYDGYTF. J is TRBJ1-2 and V is TRBV19, with D maybe TRBD1 (6 bases). The germline V gene encodes CDR1 LNHDA and CDR2 SQIVND (reference sequence). Trimming cost V 2 bases and J 6 bases, with 10 bases left between them. The CDR3 sequence is 13 residues long.

The gene calls are TRBV30 and TRBJ2-3; 7 bases agree with TRBD2. The ends lost 2 bases at V and 8 bases at J; junction bases unmatched: 1. The CDR3 totals 11 residues. Germline lookup yields CDR1 GTSNPN and CDR2 SVGIG (reference sequence). CDR3 amino acids: CAWSKRGTQYF. CDR3 nucleotide sequence: TGTGCCTGGAGTAAGCGGGGTACGCAGTATTTT.

V gene TRBV6-5 combines with J gene TRBJ1-6, with D unresolved. V was trimmed by 2 bases and J by 7 bases, leaving 12 bases between them. The CDR3 covers 15 residues. Germline V gives CDR1 MNHEY, CDR2 SVGAGI. CDR3 bases: TGTGCCAGCAGTTACATAACTGGGAGCAATTCACCCCTCCACTTT. Amino acids: CASSYITGSNSPLHF.

This chain links TRBV6-5 with TRBJ2-7; TRBD2 matches 8 bases. The V segment lost 0 bases and the J segment 2 bases; nucleotides outside the gene matches: 6. Germline V lookup: CDR1 MNHEY, CDR2 SVGAGI. CDR3 length: 16 residues. The CDR3 is CASSYSLSGRPYEQYF. As DNA, the CDR3 is TGTGCCAGCAGTTACTCTTTAAGCGGGAGACCCTACGAGCAGTACTTC.

V and J are TRBV4-2 and TRBJ1-2; a weak D match, TRBD1 (6 bases). The CDR3 is 13 residues long. CDR1 is LGHNA, CDR2 YNFKEQ, per germline. Trimming took 0 bases from V and 8 from J, leaving 10 bases between them. This CDR3 is CASSQDPRGGYTF. As DNA, the CDR3 is TGTGCCAGCAGCCAAGATCCCAGGGGCGGCTACACCTTC.

This clone was detected only once. The chain employs TRBV12-3 or TRBV12-4 and TRBJ2-7; D is possibly TRBD1 (5 bases). With 8 bases removed from V and 3 bases from J, the gap between germline ends came to 14 bases. The CDR3 covers 13 residues. CDR3 sequence reads: CASGVGVFYEQYF. CDR3 DNA: TGTGCCAGCGGGGTAGGGGTGTTCTACGAGCAGTACTTC.

This chain connects TRBV18 to TRBJ1-5, with a weak D call TRBD1 (6 bases). The CDR3 loop spans 16 amino acids. V lost 5 bases and J lost 0, with 14 bases in between. Germline V gene lookup returns CDR1 KGHSH and CDR2 LQKENI. The CDR3 protein is CASSNFQGLSNQPQHF. CDR3 sequence (DNA): TGTGCCAGCTCAAATTTCCAGGGGCTTAGCAATCAGCCCCAGCATTTT.

The chain joins TRBV20-1 to TRBJ1-1; D is uncertain. Trimming took off 6 bases at V and 8 bases at J, with 10 bases between the two ends. The CDR3 spans 10 residues. Germline assignment: CDR1 DFQATT and CDR2 SNEGSKA (reference sequence). CDR3 region: CSAQDSEAFF. CDR3 nucleotide sequence: TGCAGTGCCCAGGACTCCGAAGCTTTCTTT.

The chain combines TRBV6-5 with TRBJ2-1, with 12 nucleotides matching TRBD2. CDR1 and CDR2 from the germline V gene are MNHEY and SVGAGI. V gave up 0 bases and J gave up 9 bases; unmatched junction bases: 3. The CDR3 contains 15 residues. The CDR3 DNA follows: TGTGCCAGCAGTTACTCGCTAGCGGGAGGGGGTGAGCAGTTCTTC. The encoded protein is CASSYSLAGGGEQFF.

V usage is TRBV28 and J usage is TRBJ2-7; TRBD1 is a possible D gene (5 bases). Trimming shortened V by 3 bases and J by 6 bases, and 9 bases separated the two germline ends. Germline V lookup: CDR1 MDHEN, CDR2 SYDVKM. The CDR3 has 12 amino acids. The CDR3 nucleotides are TGTGCCAGCAGTTTGTCCAGGGTCGAGCAGTACTTC. Its translation: CASSLSRVEQYF.

V and J are TRBV7-3 and TRBJ1-2; TRBD1 might be the D (6 bases). Germline CDR1 is SGHTA and CDR2 is FQGTGA. V was trimmed by 5 bases and J by 2 bases, leaving 12 bases between them. This CDR3 region has 14 residues. The CDR3 sequence: CASSPTQGNYGYTF. CDR3 DNA: TGTGCCAGCAGCCCTACCCAGGGGAACTATGGCTACACCTTC.

Only a few counts were recorded for this clone. The chain joins TRBV5-5 to TRBJ1-1; a weak D match, TRBD1 (6 bases). V was pared by 7 bases and J by 0 bases, with 16 bases between. Germline V gene data show CDR1 as SGHKS and CDR2 as YYEKEE (reference sequence). This CDR3 region has 15 residues. For the CDR3, the DNA is TGTGCCAGCGACTTAGGGGGTCTGATGAACACTGAAGCTTTCTTT. It specifies CASDLGGLMNTEAFF.

The chain carries TRBV30 and TRBJ1-2; 7 nucleotides line up with TRBD1. The germline gives CDR1 GTSNPN, CDR2 SVGIG (reference sequence). V trimming: 3 bases; J trimming: 5 bases; junction bases outside the gene matches: 9. This CDR3 region has 14 residues. The chain's CDR3 is CAWRRQGDDYGYTF. The CDR3 DNA follows: TGTGCCTGGAGAAGACAGGGCGATGATTATGGCTACACCTTC.

V usage is TRBV30 and J usage is TRBJ1-2; D is perhaps TRBD1 (6 bases). This CDR3 is built from 12 residues. Per germline, CDR1 GTSNPN and CDR2 SVGIG (reference sequence). With 8 bases removed from V and 5 bases from J, the gap between germline ends came to 15 bases. The CDR3 spells CAAQGRRYGYTF. CDR3 DNA: TGTGCCGCTCAGGGGCGCAGGTATGGCTACACCTTC.

The rearrangement uses TRBV7-9 and TRBJ2-7, with D unresolved. The CDR3 totals 12 residues. CDR1 is SEHNR and CDR2 is FQNEAQ in the germline V gene (reference sequence). Trimming took 1 base from V and 3 from J, leaving 4 bases between them. The CDR3 sequence is CASSLENYEQYF. The DNA of the CDR3 is TGTGCCAGCAGCTTAGAAAACTACGAGCAGTACTTC.

The V gene is TRBV7-9, the J gene TRBJ1-4; D not certain. Germline V lookup: CDR1 SEHNR, CDR2 FQNEAQ (reference sequence). The CDR3 covers 14 residues. Trimming took 2 bases from V and 3 from J, leaving 7 bases between them. The CDR3 DNA sequence: TGTGCCAGCAGCTTACAGGTGTCTAATGAAAAACTGTTTTTT. Its protein product is CASSLQVSNEKLFF.